This TCR beta chain was obtained from a study of cytomegalovirus exposure and HLA in healthy donors. For this clone: As yet, its antigen is unknown.

The donors were in the roughly 110-subject validation cohort; that cohort was separate from the 666-subject first cohort. J lost 0 bases, V lost 3 bases, and 8 bases had no gene match. Germline V gene lookup returns CDR1 MDHEN and CDR2 SYDVKM. The CDR3 sequence is 16 residues long. Method: immunoSEQ multiplex PCR; TCRdb's copy keeps in-frame clones and lacks some. The sample contains fewer than 350,000 clones, roughly 88% of which appear only once. Broader study findings: There were some public TCRs occurring in many donors, but most TCR sequences were rare.

V gene TRBV28 combines with J gene TRBJ2-7; 7 nucleotides line up with TRBD2. The sample was PBMCs. The sequence was collected from a woman younger than 30 in good health and CMV-seronegative. The CDR3: CASSFSFGRSSYEQYF. In nucleotides, the CDR3 is TGTGCCAGCAGTTTCAGCTTCGGGAGGAGCTCCTACGAGCAGTACTTC.